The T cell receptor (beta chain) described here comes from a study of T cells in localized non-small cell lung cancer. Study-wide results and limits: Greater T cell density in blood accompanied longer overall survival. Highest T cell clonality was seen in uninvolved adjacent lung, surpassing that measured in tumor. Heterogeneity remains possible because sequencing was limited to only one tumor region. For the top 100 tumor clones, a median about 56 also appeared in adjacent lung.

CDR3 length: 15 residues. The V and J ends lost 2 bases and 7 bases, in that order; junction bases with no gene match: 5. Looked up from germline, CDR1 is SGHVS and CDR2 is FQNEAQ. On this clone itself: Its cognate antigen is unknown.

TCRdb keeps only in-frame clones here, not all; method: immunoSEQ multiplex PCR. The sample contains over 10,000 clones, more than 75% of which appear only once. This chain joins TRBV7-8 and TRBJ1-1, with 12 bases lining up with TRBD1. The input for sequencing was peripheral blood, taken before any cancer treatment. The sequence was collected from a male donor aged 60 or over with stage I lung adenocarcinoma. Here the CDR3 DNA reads TGTGCCAGCAGCTTAACGGGACAGGGGGCTGGTGAAGCTTTCTTT. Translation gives CASSLTGQGAGEAFF.